In this sample, the clone carrying this T cell receptor beta chain turned up a few times. Antigen: not known. This specimen belongs to a study of T cell repertoires in cytomegalovirus infection. Across the whole study: Indicated by public TCR beta signatures were CMV infection and matching HLA type.

TCRdb redid the calling of the reads with MiXCR, one entry per CDR3 protein. This table has around 100,000 distinct CDR3 sequences, about 17% appearing once. General study points: Pooled public TCR beta family frequency picked out CMV carriers with the relevant HLA. Ex vivo, HLA-C-restricted CMV-specific TCR beta clonotypes prevailed over the rest of the response.

The CDR3 consists of 15 residues. Germline V gene lookup returns CDR1 SNHLY and CDR2 FYNNEI. V lost 3 bases and J lost 7, with 16 bases in between. The receptor comes from a human donor in good health (CMV status not recorded). Some clones in this sample may be carry-over from other donors' samples. The rearrangement links TRBV2 to TRBJ1-5; D unclear. Sequenced sample: PBMCs. The CDR3 nucleotides read TGTGCCAGCAGTGACATTAGGACTGGTTTGCAGCCCCAGCATTTT. Translation gives CASSDIRTGLQPQHF.